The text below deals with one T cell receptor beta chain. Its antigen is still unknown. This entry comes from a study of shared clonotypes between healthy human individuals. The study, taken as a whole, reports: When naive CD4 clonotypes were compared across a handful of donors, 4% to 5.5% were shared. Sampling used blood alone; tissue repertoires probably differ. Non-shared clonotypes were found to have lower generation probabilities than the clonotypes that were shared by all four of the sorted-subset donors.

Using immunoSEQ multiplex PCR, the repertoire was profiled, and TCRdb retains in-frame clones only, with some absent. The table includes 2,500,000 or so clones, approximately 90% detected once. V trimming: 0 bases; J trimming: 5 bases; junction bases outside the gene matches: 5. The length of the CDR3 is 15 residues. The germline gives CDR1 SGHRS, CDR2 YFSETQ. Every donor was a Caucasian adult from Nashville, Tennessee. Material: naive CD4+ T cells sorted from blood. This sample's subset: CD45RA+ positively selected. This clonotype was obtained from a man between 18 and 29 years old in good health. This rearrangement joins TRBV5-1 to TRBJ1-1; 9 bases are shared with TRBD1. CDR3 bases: TGCGCCAGCAGCTTGGGGACAGGGGCTATAACTGAAGCTTTCTTT. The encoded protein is CASSLGTGAITEAFF.